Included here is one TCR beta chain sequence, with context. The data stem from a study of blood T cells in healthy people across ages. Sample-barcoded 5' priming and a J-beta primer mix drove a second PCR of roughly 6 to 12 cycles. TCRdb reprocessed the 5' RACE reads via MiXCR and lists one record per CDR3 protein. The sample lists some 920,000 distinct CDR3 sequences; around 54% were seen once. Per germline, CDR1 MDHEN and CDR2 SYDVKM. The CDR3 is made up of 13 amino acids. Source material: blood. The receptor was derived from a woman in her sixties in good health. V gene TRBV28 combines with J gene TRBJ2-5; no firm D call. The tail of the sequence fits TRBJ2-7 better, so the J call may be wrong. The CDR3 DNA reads TGTGCCAGCAGTCCCCGACCGGACCACGAGCAGTACTTC. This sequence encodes CASSPRPDHEQYF.